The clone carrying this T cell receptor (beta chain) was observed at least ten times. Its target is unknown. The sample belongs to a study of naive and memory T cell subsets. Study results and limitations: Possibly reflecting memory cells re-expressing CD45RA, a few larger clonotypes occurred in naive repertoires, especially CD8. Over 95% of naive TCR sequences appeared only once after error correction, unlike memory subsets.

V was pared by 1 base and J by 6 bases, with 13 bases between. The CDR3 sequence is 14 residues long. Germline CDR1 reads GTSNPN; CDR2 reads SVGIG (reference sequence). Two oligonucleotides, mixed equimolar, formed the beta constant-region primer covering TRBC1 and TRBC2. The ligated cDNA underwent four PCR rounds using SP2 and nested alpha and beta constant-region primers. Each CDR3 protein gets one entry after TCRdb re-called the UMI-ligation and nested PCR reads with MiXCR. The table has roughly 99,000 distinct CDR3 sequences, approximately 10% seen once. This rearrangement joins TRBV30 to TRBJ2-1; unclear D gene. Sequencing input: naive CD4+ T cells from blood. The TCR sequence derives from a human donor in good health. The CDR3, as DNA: TGTGCCTGGAGTGGTGGTTCGAGACTCAATGAGCAGTTCTTC. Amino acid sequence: CAWSGGSRLNEQFF.